This T cell receptor beta chain derives from a study of T cell responses to AZD1222 COVID-19 vaccine. Regarding the study as a whole: At study baseline, merely five or six AZD1222 recipients were seropositive. Most donors were white British, females outnumbered males, and clonal diversity was possibly underestimated.

The repertoire was sequenced with immunoSEQ multiplex PCR; TCRdb's copy has only in-frame clones and lacks some. This sample has roughly 130,000 clones, with over 85% found just once. Concerning this clone: Its cognate antigen is unknown.

V was trimmed by 6 bases and J by 0 bases, leaving 13 bases between them. This CDR3 comprises 15 residues. The V gene's germline CDR1 is MNHEY and CDR2 SMNVEV (reference sequence). This receptor was identified in an adult who received the AZD1222 COVID-19 vaccine. V is TRBV27 and J is TRBJ2-3; D not certain. The specimen was peripheral blood, collected 28 days after the second AZD1222 dose. CDR3 nucleotide sequence: TGTGCCAGCAGACCTCAGAGATCTAGCACAGATACGCAGTATTTT. It specifies CASRPQRSSTDTQYF.